This T cell receptor beta chain was retrieved from a study of T cell responses to AZD1222 COVID-19 vaccine. Germline lookup yields CDR1 SQVTM and CDR2 ANQGSEA. The ends were cut back, 1 base at V and 1 base at J, with 10 bases in the middle. The CDR3 has 14 amino acids. Note on this clone: The sample carries other DNA sequences with the same CDR3.

Only in-frame clones appear in the TCRdb table, and some are missing; sequencing was by immunoSEQ multiplex PCR. Found here are some 130,000 clones, around four fifths of them singletons; the top ten hold 4.1%. This specimen was peripheral blood, taken on day 0 of AZD1222 vaccination. The J gene is TRBJ1-2, the V gene TRBV29-1, with D perhaps TRBD1 (6 bases). The receptor's source is an adult in good health. DNA of the CDR3: TGCAGCGTTGAAGGGCAGGGGCTTAACTATGGCTACACCTTC. Protein: CSVEGQGLNYGYTF.